The rows below give T cell receptor beta chains drawn from one sample of a study of T cell responses to AZD1222 COVID-19 vaccine. The method was immunoSEQ multiplex PCR; TCRdb's version includes in-frame clones alone and lacks a portion of them. Of roughly 140,000 clones in the sample, around 91% were seen once. The input for sequencing was peripheral blood, taken on day 0 of AZD1222 vaccination. The receptors shown here come from an adult in good health. Each CDR3 is given with its conserved first and last residue. The D gene is left open where the match is weak. Clone size is not always given. Where it is, it says once, few, many or a class for expanded clones.

>TRBJ1-5|TRBV30|once|.
TGTGCCTGGAGTAGAGAGACAGTACCCCAGCCCCAGCATTTT
CAWSRETVPQPQHF
>TRBJ2-2|TRBV9|.|.
TGTGCCAGCAGCGACAGGGCGGCGAACACCGGGGAGCTGTTTTTT
CASSDRAANTGELFF
>TRBJ1-3|TRBV3-1/TRBV3-2|.|.
TGTGCCAGCAGCCGAACGGGCAGCTCTGGAAACACCATATATTTT
CASSRTGSSGNTIYF
>TRBJ2-7|TRBV19|.|TRBD2
TGTGCCAGTAGTATTGGGGCAAGGGGCGGGAGTTCCGACGAGCAGTACTTC
CASSIGARGGSSDEQYF
>TRBJ2-1|TRBV4-3|.|.
TGCGCCAGCAGCCAGGAGGACAGCGACAATGAGCAGTTCTTC
CASSQEDSDNEQFF
>TRBJ2-3|TRBV24-1|.|TRBD2
TGTGCCACCAGTGACCCGACTAGCGCACGATCAGATACGCAGTATTTT
CATSDPTSARSDTQYF
>TRBJ2-1|TRBV15|.|TRBD2
TGTGCCACCAGCAGAGGAGGAGGACTAGCGGGAAACTACAATGAGCAGTTCTTC
CATSRGGGLAGNYNEQFF
>TRBJ2-7|TRBV2|.|TRBD2
TGTGCCACCACAGTCCCGAGAGCGGGAGGGGGATACGAGCAGTACTTC
CATTVPRAGGGYEQYF
>TRBJ2-3|TRBV19|.|TRBD2
TGTGCCAGTAGTAATCTAGCGGGAAGCACAGATACGCAGTATTTT
CASSNLAGSTDTQYF
>TRBJ2-2|TRBV2|once|TRBD2
TGTGCCAGCAGCGTCGGGGCGGGGAAAAGACTAGCGGGAGGACCCGCGAACACCGGGGAGCTGTTTTTT
CASSVGAGKRLAGGPANTGELFF
>TRBJ1-1|TRBV12-3/TRBV12-4|once|.
TGTGCCAGCAGTTTTAGGGCCCTGGGGTTAGCTTTCTTT
CASSFRALGLAFF
>TRBJ2-1|TRBV23-1|.|.
TGCGCCAGCAGTCAGGGTGAAGGTGTCCGCTCCTACAATGAGCAGTTCTTC
CASSQGEGVRSYNEQFF
>TRBJ2-6|TRBV3-1/TRBV3-2|.|TRBD1
TGTGCCAGCAGCCAAGATTCAAGGACAGGGGGTGGTGGCGTCCTGACTTTC
CASSQDSRTGGGGVLTF
>TRBJ2-3|TRBV19|.|.
TGTGCCAGTAAGAGGGGATACGGGACAGATACGCAGTATTTT
CASKRGYGTDTQYF
>TRBJ2-2|TRBV25-1|.|TRBD1
TGTGCCAGCAGTGAATCCCGCCCGGGACAGATCATCACCGGGGAGCTGTTTTTT
CASSESRPGQIITGELFF
>TRBJ2-3|TRBV18|.|.
TGTGCCAGCTCACCACCTCTGAGGCGATCCACAGATACGCAGTATTTT
CASSPPLRRSTDTQYF
>TRBJ1-1|TRBV29-1|.|TRBD1
TGCAGCGCTGGGACAGGGTTTGGGACTGAAGCTTTCTTT
CSAGTGFGTEAFF
>TRBJ2-7|TRBV3-1/TRBV3-2|.|TRBD2
TGTGCCAGCAGCCCGCTAGCGGGGTCAGTTCCCTACGAGCAGTACTTC
CASSPLAGSVPYEQYF
>TRBJ2-1|TRBV7-6|.|.
TGTGCCAGCAGCTTAACCTCGGGGTTGCACTGGAAAGTTGAGCAGTTCTTC
CASSLTSGLHWKVEQFF
>TRBJ1-4|TRBV7-9|.|TRBD1
TGTGCCAGCAGCTTAGTGCCGGGACAGGGGGGTGAAAAACTGTTTTTT
CASSLVPGQGGEKLFF
>TRBJ2-7|TRBV12-3/TRBV12-4|.|.
TGTGCCAGCAGTTCGGGCTTGTACGAGCAGTACTTC
CASSSGLYEQYF
>TRBJ2-1|TRBV27|.|.
TGTGCCAGCAGTTTGACCGGGGGTGAATACAATGAGCAGTTCTTC
CASSLTGGEYNEQFF
>TRBJ1-1|TRBV2|once|TRBD1
TGTGCCAGCAAGTTTCAGGGGGAATCAACTGAAGCTTTCTTT
CASKFQGESTEAFF
>TRBJ2-3|TRBV18|.|.
TGTGCCAGCTCACGACCGGGCACAGATACGCAGTATTTT
CASSRPGTDTQYF
>TRBJ2-3|TRBV27|.|.
TGTGCCAGCAGTTTACAAGACAGCACAGATACGCAGTATTTT
CASSLQDSTDTQYF
>TRBJ2-1|TRBV7-6|.|TRBD1
TGTGCCAGCAGCCCCGGACAGGGGTCGGGCAATGAGCAGTTCTTC
CASSPGQGSGNEQFF
>TRBJ2-7|TRBV2|.|.
TGTGCCAGCGTTCAATCCTACGAGCAGTACTTC
CASVQSYEQYF
>TRBJ2-2|TRBV9|.|.
TGTGCCAGCAGCGGTCCTGTACGCACCGGGGAGCTGTTTTTT
CASSGPVRTGELFF
>TRBJ2-3|TRBV5-1|few|.
TGCGCCAGCAATCCGGGAAGGGGCACAGATACGCAGTATTTT
CASNPGRGTDTQYF